This passage covers 22 T cell receptor beta chains from one sample sequenced in a study of T cell repertoires in cytomegalovirus infection. Which antigens these TCRs recognize remains unknown. TCRdb re-analysed the reads in MiXCR, keeping a single row per CDR3 protein. The repertoire holds some 920,000 distinct CDR3 sequences, with roughly 30% as singletons. The sample here was cultured CD8+ T cells from PBMCs, taken from culture after CMV antigen stimulation. Receptors were obtained from a human donor in good health (CMV status not recorded). Some clones in this sample may be carry-over from other donors' samples.

This clonotype was detected only a few times. This chain links TRBV10-3 with TRBJ1-2; a weak D match, TRBD1 (5 bases). Germline-derived CDR1 and CDR2 are ENHRY and SYGVKD. Deletions cut 2 bases from V and 6 bases from J, with 19 bases between. The CDR3 has 16 amino acids. As DNA, the CDR3 is TGTGCCATCAGTGAGAATTGGAGGGGTGATAGGGATGGCTACACCTTC. It is translated as CAISENWRGDRDGYTF.

A remark on this clonotype: One end of the junction varies from germline; a read error may be responsible. The chain carries TRBV3-1 and TRBJ2-1; D may correspond to TRBD1 or TRBD2 (5 bases each). The CDR3 length is 17 residues. Germline CDR1 reads LGHDT; CDR2 reads YNNKEL (reference sequence). This CDR3 reads CTSSQDRGPGAYNEQFF. The CDR3 nucleotides are TGTACCAGCAGCCAAGATAGGGGACCAGGCGCCTACAATGAGCAGTTCTTC.

V gene TRBV19 combines with J gene TRBJ2-3; the match to TRBD2 covers 7 bases. V trimming: 6 bases; J trimming: 1 base; junction bases outside the gene matches: 7. The CDR3 runs to 15 residues. The germline V gene has CDR1 LNHDA and CDR2 SQIVND (reference sequence). CDR3 nucleotide sequence: TGTGCCAGTAGGCCGGGGGGAACCGGCACAGATACGCAGTATTTT. Translation gives CASRPGGTGTDTQYF.

This chain links TRBV9 with TRBJ2-1; D could derive from TRBD1 or TRBD2 (5 bases each). The CDR3 runs to 15 residues. The germline CDR1 and CDR2 sequences are SGDLS and YYNGEE. V lost 0 bases, J lost 2 bases, and 9 bases lay in between. CDR3 protein: CASSVVQGPYNEQFF. The CDR3 bases are TGTGCCAGCAGCGTAGTTCAGGGACCCTACAATGAGCAGTTCTTC.

V and J are TRBV18 and TRBJ2-1; a weak D match, TRBD1 (5 bases). The CDR3 sequence is 17 residues long. Germline values: CDR1 KGHSH, CDR2 LQKENI. V was cut by 2 bases and J by 2 bases, with 16 bases left in between. DNA of the CDR3: TGTGCCAGCTCACCAAGGGGTTCAGGGCCCCCCTACAATGAGCAGTTCTTC. The encoded protein is CASSPRGSGPPYNEQFF.

This clonotype was counted between two and nine times. The V and J genes are TRBV7-8 and TRBJ2-7, with D tentatively TRBD1 (6 bases). Trimming pared 8 bases from V and 7 bases from J, leaving 15 bases between. CDR1 SGHVS and CDR2 FQNEAQ come from the germline V gene. The CDR3 consists of 12 residues. The CDR3, as DNA: TGTGCCAGCGCTTTGGGGGCTGGTGAGCAGTACGTC. Translating gives CASALGAGEQYV.

V and J are TRBV10-3 and TRBJ2-7, with D tentatively TRBD1 (5 bases). V lost 0 bases, J lost 2 bases, and 11 bases lay in between. CDR1 ENHRY and CDR2 SYGVKD come from the germline V gene. This CDR3 contains 15 residues. CDR3 loop: CAISESSRETYEQYF. The CDR3 nucleotides are TGTGCCATCAGTGAGTCATCCAGGGAAACCTACGAGCAGTACTTC.

This clonotype has just a few counts. The genes are TRBV27 and TRBJ2-7; D remains unclear. Germline V gene data show CDR1 as MNHEY and CDR2 as SMNVEV (reference sequence). V was cut by 3 bases and J by 3 bases, with 9 bases left in between. The CDR3 runs 13 residues. In nucleotides, the CDR3 is TGTGCCAGCAGTTTTGGCCGTTACTACGAGCAGTACTTC. This codes for CASSFGRYYEQYF.

This clonotype was observed a handful of times. J is TRBJ2-3 and V is TRBV6-5; D possibly corresponds to TRBD2 (5 bases). Looked up from germline, CDR1 is MNHEY and CDR2 is SVGAGI. V was trimmed by 6 bases and J by 0 bases, leaving 13 bases between them. CDR3 size: 15 residues. The CDR3 loop is CASRTGKTSTDTQYF. The CDR3 nucleotides read TGTGCCAGCAGAACGGGGAAAACTAGCACAGATACGCAGTATTTT.

This clonotype occurred a few times. Written as DNA, the CDR3 is TGTGCCACCGAGGGGGATACCTCCTACGAGCAGTACTTC. This sequence encodes CATEGDTSYEQYF. The chain recombines TRBV2 with TRBJ2-7; possibly TRBD1 for D (6 bases). CDR1 SNHLY and CDR2 FYNNEI come from the germline V gene. The CDR3 is made up of 13 amino acids. The germline V and J ends were trimmed by 10 bases and 0 bases, with 13 bases remaining between them.

This clonotype has a handful of counts. The chain is built from TRBV7-7 and TRBJ2-2; 8 bases match TRBD1. The CDR3 extends over 12 amino acids. Germline loops: CDR1 SSHAT, CDR2 FNYEAQ (reference sequence). The CDR3 bases are TGTGCTAGTCGACAGGGGTACGGGGAGCTGTTTTTT. Translated: CASRQGYGELFF.

This clonotype was counted between two and nine times. The chain carries TRBV27 and TRBJ1-4; no firm D call. V shed 1 base and J shed 7 bases, with 7 bases lying between them. The CDR3 covers 13 residues. Germline loops: CDR1 MNHEY, CDR2 SMNVEV (reference sequence). CDR3 bases: TGTGCCAGCAGTTTATTGACTCGTGAAAAACTGTTTTTT. The encoded protein is CASSLLTREKLFF.

The sample holds a few counts of this clonotype. The chain has TRBV15 and TRBJ2-1, with a possible D match to TRBD1 (5 bases). Deletions cut 5 bases from V and 8 bases from J, with 13 bases between. CDR3 size: 13 residues. CDR1 LNHNV and CDR2 YYDKDF come from the germline V gene (reference sequence). This chain's CDR3 is CATSLGMGHEQFF. As DNA, the CDR3 is TGTGCCACCAGCCTAGGGATGGGGCATGAGCAGTTCTTC.

This rearrangement joins TRBV7-6 to TRBJ1-1, with TRBD1 as a possible D gene (5 bases). There are 14 residues in the CDR3. V was trimmed by 4 bases and J by 1 base, leaving 10 bases between them. The germline gives CDR1 SGHVS, CDR2 FNYEAQ. The CDR3 loop reads CASSSGTWNTEAFF. The CDR3 bases are TGTGCCAGCAGCTCCGGGACCTGGAACACTGAAGCTTTCTTT.

In this sample, this clonotype turned up many times. The chain uses TRBV7-2 and TRBJ1-5; D is unresolved. The CDR3 is 14 residues long. The germline V gene has CDR1 SGHTA and CDR2 FQGNSA. The germline V and J ends were trimmed by 4 bases and 2 bases, with 9 bases remaining between them. This chain's CDR3 is CASSSLIGNQPQHF. In DNA form, the CDR3 reads TGTGCCAGCAGCTCTCTCATAGGCAATCAGCCCCAGCATTTT. Full variable domain (outside the CDR3, taken from reference TRBV7-2 and TRBJ1-5): GAGVSQSPSNKVTEKGKDVELRCDPISGHTALYWYRQSLGQGLEFLIYFQGNSAPDKSGLPSDRFSAERTGGSVSTLTIQRTQQEDSAVYLCASSSLIGNQPQHFGDGTRLSIL.

On this clonotype itself: Because it lacks the conserved phenylalanine or tryptophan at the end, this CDR3 is likely a read error. The genes are TRBV5-6 and TRBJ2-1, with no clear D. This CDR3 region has 13 residues. CDR1 is SGHDT and CDR2 is YYEEEE in the germline V gene. Trimming cost V 4 bases and J 0 bases, with 5 bases left between them. The CDR3 is CASSLSSYNEQFS. The CDR3 nucleotides read TGTGCCAGCAGCCTTAGCTCCTACAATGAGCAGTTCTCC.

This clonotype has more than one count but fewer than ten. The rearrangement links TRBV20-1 to TRBJ2-7, with TRBD2 identical over 8 bases. Germline CDR1 DFQATT, CDR2 SNEGSKA (reference sequence). V lost 3 bases, J lost 3 bases, and 10 bases stayed unmatched. This CDR3 comprises 15 residues. CDR3 DNA: TGCAGTGCTAGGGATCGCGGGGGGACGAACTACGAGCAGTACTTC. Translation gives CSARDRGGTNYEQYF.

This clonotype was recorded once. This chain connects TRBV6-4 to TRBJ2-3; weak D call: TRBD2 (6 bases). The CDR3 contains 16 residues. The V and J ends lost 2 bases and 8 bases respectively, with 20 bases between them. In germline, CDR1 is MRHNA, CDR2 SNTAGT. The CDR3 region has the DNA TGTGCCAGCAGTGACCGAGACATCTACCCCGGGGGTACGCAGTATTTT. It encodes CASSDRDIYPGGTQYF.

The V and J genes are TRBV24-1 and TRBJ2-3; tentatively, D is TRBD2 (5 bases). Germline CDR1 is KGHDR and CDR2 is SFDVKD. V was shortened by 4 bases and J by 0 bases, with 10 bases between the two germline ends. This CDR3 is 15 amino acids long. CDR3 in amino acids: CATSDSGSSTDTQYF. CDR3 sequence (DNA): TGTGCCACCAGTGACAGCGGATCTAGCACAGATACGCAGTATTTT.

The chain uses TRBV29-1 and TRBJ2-1, with D maybe TRBD2 (6 bases). Trimming stripped 1 base from V and 4 bases from J, with 11 bases between. Germline values: CDR1 SQVTM, CDR2 ANQGSEA. CDR3 length equals 14 residues. CDR3 bases: TGCAGCGTTGAAGGGTACGGGACTTACAATGAGCAGTTCTTC. Translation: CSVEGYGTYNEQFF.

This clonotype was picked up a small number of times. The chain is built from TRBV6-5 and TRBJ2-1, with D perhaps TRBD1 (6 bases). Germline V lookup: CDR1 MNHEY, CDR2 SVGAGI. V lost 8 bases, J lost 5 bases, and 13 bases lay in between. This CDR3 has 13 amino acids. CDR3 coding DNA: TGTGCCAGCGCAGTCCACAGGGACAATGAGCAGTTCTTC. Its protein product is CASAVHRDNEQFF.

This clonotype was detected only a few times. This chain joins TRBV6-1 and TRBJ2-1; weak D call: TRBD2 (6 bases). The germline V and J ends were trimmed by 5 bases and 2 bases, with 22 bases remaining between them. CDR3 length equals 18 residues. Per the germline V gene, CDR1 is MNHNS and CDR2 is SASEGT. DNA of the CDR3: TGTGCCAGCAGTTCCCTGCACTGGGACTTGCTTACCTACAATGAGCAGTTCTTC. This codes for CASSSLHWDLLTYNEQFF.